The text below deals with one T cell receptor (beta chain). This table comes from immunoSEQ multiplex PCR, and its TCRdb copy is limited to in-frame clones, with some not included. The table shows more than 35,000 clones, with over 75% occurring only once. The data originate from a study of blood T cell repertoires in COVID-19. As for the study in general: Whether acute or convalescent, the COVID-19 samples came from the United States, Italy and Spain. T cells, B-cell-depleted T cells, or PBMCs provided the cDNA or gDNA that served as material.

V was pared by 6 bases and J by 3 bases, with 3 bases of the junction left unmatched. Germline CDR1 reads MNHEY; CDR2 reads SVGAGI. The CDR3 runs to 14 residues. This chain links TRBV6-5 with TRBJ2-7; TRBD1 aligns across 12 bases. The sequenced sample consisted of peripheral blood. This TCR derives from a man older than 75 with active or convalescent COVID-19. For the CDR3, the DNA is TGTGCCAGCAGGGGACAGGGGGCTTACTACGAGCAGTACTTC. It encodes CASRGQGAYYEQYF.